Listed here are 16 T cell receptor beta chains from one sample, sequenced in a study of blood T cell repertoires in COVID-19. Profiling relied on immunoSEQ multiplex PCR, and the TCRdb table lists in-frame clones only, not all of them. Of roughly 250,000 clones listed, around nine tenths were seen once; the top ten hold approximately 2%. Specimen: PBMCs or T cells enriched from blood (not recorded which). Every receptor here comes from a woman younger than 35 who had recovered from COVID-19.

The chain has TRBV4-2 and TRBJ2-4, with TRBD1 identical over 8 bases. Germline-derived CDR1 and CDR2 are LGHNA and YNFKEQ. The CDR3 runs to 15 residues. Trimming cost V 3 bases and J 8 bases; bases outside gene matches: 9. This CDR3 reads CASSQAGGPSYIQYF. The CDR3 bases are TGTGCCAGCAGCCAGGCAGGGGGCCCTAGTTACATTCAGTACTTC.

This chain uses TRBV3-1 (or the pseudogene TRBV3-2) with TRBJ2-2, with D possibly being TRBD2 (6 bases). V lost 7 bases and J 3 bases, leaving 18 bases between the germline ends. The germline V gene has CDR1 LGHDT and CDR2 YNNKEL (reference sequence). The CDR3 sequence is 16 residues long. In nucleotides, the CDR3 is TGTGCCAGCAAGGCTAGCCTTGGCGGGGACACCGGGGAGCTGTTTTTT. It codes for CASKASLGGDTGELFF.

V is TRBV28 and J is TRBJ1-3, with D possibly TRBD1 on 5 matching bases. Germline V gene lookup returns CDR1 MDHEN and CDR2 SYDVKM. Trimming stripped 2 bases from V and 4 bases from J, with 6 bases between. The CDR3 contains 13 residues. CDR3 in amino acids: CASSLAGGNTIYF. The CDR3 region has the DNA TGTGCCAGCAGTTTAGCAGGGGGAAACACCATATATTTT. Full variable domain (missing parts from reference TRBV28 and TRBJ1-3): DVKVTQSSRYLVKRTGEKVFLECVQDMDHENMFWYRQDPGLGLRLIYFSYDVKMKEKGDIPEGYSVSREKKERFSLILESASTNQTSMYLCASSLAGGNTIYFGEGSWLTVV.

J is TRBJ2-7 and V is TRBV5-1; possibly TRBD1 for D (5 bases). This CDR3 region has 16 residues. Trimming shortened V by 0 bases and J by 0 bases, and 13 bases separated the two germline ends. Germline V gives CDR1 SGHRS, CDR2 YFSETQ. Here the CDR3 DNA reads TGCGCCAGCAGCTTGGGGGTCCAGGGAAGCTCCTACGAGCAGTACTTC. Its translation is CASSLGVQGSSYEQYF.

The chain is built from TRBV10-3 and TRBJ2-1; 12 bases are shared with TRBD2. This CDR3 contains 14 residues. Germline values: CDR1 ENHRY, CDR2 SYGVKD. The ends lost 4 bases at V and 15 bases at J; junction bases unmatched: 10. The CDR3 DNA follows: TGTGCCATCAGTGGGGCCTCTAGCGGGAGGGACGTGTTCTTC. Its protein product is CAISGASSGRDVFF.

This clone was observed a few times. This rearrangement joins TRBV6-5 to TRBJ1-2, with D possibly matching TRBD1 (6 bases). CDR3 size: 12 residues. V dropped 7 bases and J dropped 4 bases, with 10 bases sitting between them. CDR1 and CDR2 from the germline V gene are MNHEY and SVGAGI. The CDR3 sequence is CASTSTGYGYTF. The DNA of the CDR3 is TGTGCCAGCACTTCGACAGGCTATGGCTACACCTTC.

The CDR3 bases are TGTGCCAGCAGTGGGGGACAGAGACGTATGACCTACGAGCAGTACTTC. This encodes CASSGGQRRMTYEQYF. The chain links TRBV27 to TRBJ2-7; the match to TRBD1 covers 7 bases. With V trimmed by 5 bases and J by 2 bases, 12 bases remained unmatched. Looked up from germline, CDR1 is MNHEY and CDR2 is SMNVEV (reference sequence). The CDR3 runs to 16 residues.

V and J are TRBV27 and TRBJ2-1; D remains ambiguous. The CDR3 has 12 residues. Germline lookup yields CDR1 MNHEY and CDR2 SMNVEV (reference sequence). The V gene lost 3 bases and the J gene lost 7 bases, with 7 bases spanning the gap. The CDR3, as DNA: TGTGCCAGCAGTTTCACGGTTAATGAGCAGTTCTTC. This translates into CASSFTVNEQFF.

The CDR3 DNA reads as TGTGCCAGCAGCGTAGTACAGAATGATTCACCCCTCCACTTT. Protein: CASSVVQNDSPLHF. V and J are TRBV9 and TRBJ1-6; D unclear. Trimming shortened V by 0 bases and J by 8 bases, and 9 bases separated the two germline ends. Per the germline V gene, CDR1 is SGDLS and CDR2 is YYNGEE. There are 14 residues in the CDR3.

The chain uses TRBV29-1 and TRBJ1-2, with 7 bases lining up with TRBD1. CDR1 is SQVTM, CDR2 ANQGSEA, per germline. The CDR3 consists of 13 residues. With V trimmed by 4 bases and J by 8 bases, 10 bases remained unmatched. Here the CDR3 reads CSVGDGAGGGYTF. CDR3 nucleotides: TGCAGCGTTGGGGACGGGGCAGGGGGAGGCTACACCTTC.

The chain has TRBV9 and TRBJ2-1, with D possibly matching TRBD1 (5 bases). The germline V gene encodes CDR1 SGDLS and CDR2 YYNGEE. V was clipped by 3 bases and J by 3 bases, with 7 bases between them. The CDR3 length is 13 residues. CDR3 protein: CASSADSYNEQFF. The CDR3 region has the DNA TGTGCCAGCAGCGCCGACAGCTACAATGAGCAGTTCTTC.

This chain joins TRBV12-5 and TRBJ1-5; D not resolved. The length of the CDR3 is 11 residues. The germline gives CDR1 LGHNT, CDR2 FRNRAP. The V end was cut by 2 bases, the J end by 9 bases, with 5 bases between. CDR3 residues: CASGLSLPQHF. The CDR3 DNA follows: TGTGCTAGTGGTTTGTCCCTGCCCCAGCATTTT.

This rearrangement joins TRBV15 to TRBJ1-4; TRBD1 matches 7 bases. This CDR3 region has 14 residues. V shed 5 bases, J shed 8 bases, and the junction held 8 bases outside the gene matches. In germline, CDR1 is LNHNV, CDR2 YYDKDF (reference sequence). The CDR3 is CATSRHAGGEKLFF. CDR3 nucleotide sequence: TGTGCCACCAGCCGCCATGCAGGGGGGGAAAAACTGTTTTTT.

V usage is TRBV21-1 and J usage is TRBJ1-5. TRBV21-1 is reported as a pseudogene. The CDR3 has 17 amino acids. CDR3 sequence: CASSTVGGRDGNQPQHF. The CDR3 DNA reads as TGTGCCAGCAGTACCGTCGGGGGAAGAGATGGCAATCAGCCCCAGCATTTT.

V and J are TRBV18 and TRBJ2-7, with 7 bases matching TRBD1. Germline V CDR1 and CDR2: KGHSH, LQKENI. The CDR3 spans 15 residues. The V gene end was trimmed by 0 bases and the J gene end by 2 bases; junction bases not matched to a gene: 4. Here the CDR3 DNA reads TGTGCCAGCTCACCACCGAGGGGACAGACCTACGAGCAGTACTTC. Translating gives CASSPPRGQTYEQYF.

The V call is TRBV9, the J call TRBJ2-7; D may be TRBD2 (6 bases). The CDR3 is 14 residues long. The V gene lost 4 bases and the J gene lost 7 bases, with 18 bases spanning the gap. CDR1 is SGDLS and CDR2 is YYNGEE in the germline V gene. The CDR3 DNA follows: TGTGCCAGCAGCTCACCGGGAAGTGCGGGGGAGCAGTACTTC. Translation: CASSSPGSAGEQYF.